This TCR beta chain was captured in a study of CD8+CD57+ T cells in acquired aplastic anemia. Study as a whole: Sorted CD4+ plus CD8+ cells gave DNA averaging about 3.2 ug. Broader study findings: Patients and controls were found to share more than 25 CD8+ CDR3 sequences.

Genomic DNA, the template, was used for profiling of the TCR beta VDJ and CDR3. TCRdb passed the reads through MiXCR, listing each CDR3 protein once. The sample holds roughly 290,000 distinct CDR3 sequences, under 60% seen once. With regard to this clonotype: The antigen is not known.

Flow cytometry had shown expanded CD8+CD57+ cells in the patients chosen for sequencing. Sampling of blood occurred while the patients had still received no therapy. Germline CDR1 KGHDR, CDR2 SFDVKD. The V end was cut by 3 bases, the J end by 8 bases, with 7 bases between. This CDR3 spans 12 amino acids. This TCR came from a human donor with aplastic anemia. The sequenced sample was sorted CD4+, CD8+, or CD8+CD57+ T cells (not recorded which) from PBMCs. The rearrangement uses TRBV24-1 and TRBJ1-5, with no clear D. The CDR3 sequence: CATSDQDKPQHF. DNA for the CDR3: TGTGCCACCAGTGATCAAGACAAGCCCCAGCATTTT.